These 26 T cell receptor beta chains came from one sample sequenced in a study of blood T cell repertoires in COVID-19. TCRdb keeps only in-frame clones here, not all; method: immunoSEQ multiplex PCR. The sample yields about 100,000 clones, almost 80% seen once. Sequencing was performed on peripheral blood. These receptor sequences come from a man aged 65-85 years with active or convalescent COVID-19.

The rearrangement uses TRBV6-2 or TRBV6-3 and TRBJ1-2, with TRBD1 matching 7 bases. The CDR3 sequence is 15 residues long. The V and J ends lost 6 bases and 4 bases, in that order; junction bases with no gene match: 11. CDR1 is MNHEY, CDR2 SVGEGT, per germline. CDR3 DNA: TGTGCCAGCAGGCCTTCGGGACAGCGTTTCTATGGCTACACCTTC. Amino acid sequence: CASRPSGQRFYGYTF.

With respect to this clone: A much larger clone differs from this one at a single base, so this may be a read error. The chain is built from TRBV13 and TRBJ2-6, with 11 positions matching TRBD1. Germline CDR1 PRHDT, CDR2 FYEKMQ (reference sequence). J lost 0 bases, V lost 2 bases, and 6 bases had no gene match. The CDR3 length is 19 residues. CDR3 residues: CASSLSGTGGGSGANVLTF. CDR3 bases: TGTGCCAGCAGCTTAAGTGGGACAGGGGGGGGCTCTGGGGCCAACGTCCTGACTTTC.

This rearrangement joins TRBV7-9 to TRBJ2-2, with TRBD2 matching over 15 bases. The CDR3 length is 17 residues. CDR1 is SEHNR, CDR2 FQNEAQ, per germline (reference sequence). Trimming cost V 8 bases and J 3 bases; bases outside gene matches: 7. The CDR3 bases are TGTGCCAGCGACGGACTAGCGGGAGGGCCGGACACCGGGGAGCTGTTTTTT. Amino acids: CASDGLAGGPDTGELFF.

The V gene is TRBV7-2, the J gene TRBJ2-5, with TRBD1 as a possible D gene (7 bases). The CDR3 runs to 15 residues. Germline CDR1 SGHTA, CDR2 FQGNSA. The V gene lost 5 bases and the J gene lost 4 bases, with 17 bases spanning the gap. CDR3 protein: CASSRRDSKPETQYF. Written as DNA, the CDR3 is TGTGCCAGCAGCCGGAGGGACAGCAAACCAGAGACCCAGTACTTC.

This clone was detected a few times. The V gene is TRBV4-1, the J gene TRBJ2-1, with 10 bases aligning to TRBD2. There are 17 residues in the CDR3. The J segment lost 9 bases and the V segment lost 1 base, leaving 12 bases of the junction unmatched. Germline values: CDR1 MGHRA, CDR2 YSYEKL. The CDR3 loop is CASSQGGLGAGGGEQFF. The CDR3 coding sequence is TGCGCCAGCAGCCAAGGAGGTTTGGGAGCGGGAGGGGGTGAGCAGTTCTTC.

The table lists this clone with a few counts. This rearrangement joins TRBV7-2 to TRBJ1-2; 11 nucleotides match TRBD1. There are 14 residues in the CDR3. With V trimmed by 6 bases and J by 5 bases, 5 bases remained unmatched. Germline V lookup: CDR1 SGHTA, CDR2 FQGNSA. CDR3 DNA: TGTGCCAGCAGTTCCGGACAGGGGGCATATGGCTACACCTTC. Its protein product is CASSSGQGAYGYTF.

The J gene is TRBJ1-5, the V gene TRBV7-6; D is ambiguous. CDR1 is SGHVS, CDR2 FNYEAQ, per germline. The CDR3 consists of 13 residues. V lost 4 bases, J lost 3 bases, and 7 bases lay in between. DNA of the CDR3: TGTGCCAGCAGCTCCCTTTACAATCAGCCCCAGCATTTT. It specifies CASSSLYNQPQHF.

V gene TRBV7-8 combines with J gene TRBJ1-1; D remains unclear. The germline V gene encodes CDR1 SGHVS and CDR2 FQNEAQ. The ends were cut back, 7 bases at V and 5 bases at J, with 17 bases in the middle. The CDR3 consists of 14 residues. The CDR3 sequence is CASTGERQSTEAFF. DNA of the CDR3: TGTGCCAGCACCGGAGAGAGGCAGTCGACTGAAGCTTTCTTT. The variable domain in full, completed from reference TRBV7-8 and TRBJ1-1, reads GAGVSQSPRYKVAKRGQDVALRCDPISGHVSLFWYQQALGQGPEFLTYFQNEAQLDKSGLPSDRFFAERPEGSVSTLKIQRTQQEDSAVYLCASTGERQSTEAFFGQGTRLTVV.

The chain is built from TRBV18 and TRBJ1-6; the D is unclear. CDR3 size: 14 residues. V was pared by 0 bases and J by 6 bases, with 6 bases between. Germline CDR1 reads KGHSH; CDR2 reads LQKENI. CDR3 nucleotides: TGTGCCAGCTCACCACCGTCGAGTAATTCACCCCTCCACTTT. Its protein product is CASSPPSSNSPLHF.

The V gene is TRBV27, the J gene TRBJ1-5; tentatively, D is TRBD1 (5 bases). V was cut by 6 bases and J by 3 bases, with 15 bases left in between. CDR1 MNHEY and CDR2 SMNVEV come from the germline V gene (reference sequence). This CDR3 is 15 amino acids long. The CDR3 DNA sequence: TGTGCCAGCAGACCTACAGGTGGTGCCAATCAGCCCCAGCATTTT. Protein: CASRPTGGANQPQHF.

The chain uses TRBV10-3 and TRBJ2-1; 14 bases align to TRBD2. The germline V gene has CDR1 ENHRY and CDR2 SYGVKD. The CDR3 totals 14 residues. V lost 7 bases to trimming and J lost 8 bases; unmatched junction nucleotides: 4. The CDR3 nucleotides are TGTGCCATCAATGGACTAGCGGGAGGCTATGAGCAGTTCTTC. Translation: CAINGLAGGYEQFF.

V and J are TRBV18 and TRBJ2-7; D may be TRBD2 (6 bases). This CDR3 spans 12 amino acids. Germline loops: CDR1 KGHSH, CDR2 LQKENI. Trimming left V 3 bases short and J 4 bases short, with 7 bases between. CDR3 nucleotides: TGTGCCAGCTCACCGGGGGGTTACGAGCAGTACTTC. Translated: CASSPGGYEQYF.

This chain links TRBV7-3 with TRBJ2-3, with D possibly TRBD2 on 7 matching bases. Germline V gives CDR1 SGHTA, CDR2 FQGTGA. This CDR3 comprises 15 residues. Trimming left V 2 bases short and J 3 bases short, with 12 bases between. Here the CDR3 DNA reads TGTGCCAGCAGCTTAGGGGGGGGCGGGACAGATACGCAGTATTTT. Translation: CASSLGGGGTDTQYF.

A note on this clone: At one of its ends the junction is not consistent with the germline gene, which may arise from a read error. CDR3 bases: TGTGCCAGCAAGGAGGGAGCGGTTTCCTCCAATGAGCAGTTCTTC. It translates to CASKEGAVSSNEQFF. The chain recombines TRBV2 with TRBJ2-1; TRBD2 is a possible D gene (6 bases). The CDR3 sequence is 15 residues long. CDR1 SNHLY and CDR2 FYNNEI come from the germline V gene.

This chain connects TRBV5-1 to TRBJ1-6, with D tentatively TRBD1 (6 bases). There are 18 residues in the CDR3. Trimming stripped 4 bases from V and 9 bases from J, with 26 bases between. Germline V gene sequence: CDR1 SGHRS, CDR2 YFSETQ. DNA for the CDR3: TGCGCCAGCAGCGGGGGGCCGCAAGGCGGGGGCGGAAGTTCACCCCTCCACTTT. Translated: CASSGGPQGGGGSSPLHF.

The V call is TRBV6-2 or TRBV6-3, the J call TRBJ2-3; 12 positions agree with TRBD2. CDR1 and CDR2 (germline): MNHEY, SVGEGT. Losses at the gene ends were 6 bases for V and 2 bases for J; bases not matched to a gene: 12. This CDR3 region has 18 residues. The CDR3 nucleotides are TGTGCCAGCAGCTCACCTAGCGGGGGGGGGCAGAACACAGATACGCAGTATTTT. It is translated as CASSSPSGGGQNTDTQYF.

This chain links TRBV28 with TRBJ1-4; TRBD1 matches 11 bases. Germline CDR1 reads MDHEN; CDR2 reads SYDVKM. The CDR3 contains 16 residues. The V segment lost 5 bases and the J segment 6 bases; nucleotides outside the gene matches: 8. The CDR3 bases are TGTGCCAGCAGTAAACGGACAGGGGGCGTTTATGAAAAACTGTTTTTT. Amino acids: CASSKRTGGVYEKLFF.

The rearrangement links TRBV28 to TRBJ1-1, with D perhaps TRBD1 (5 bases). The CDR3 loop spans 16 amino acids. CDR1 and CDR2 from the germline V gene are MDHEN and SYDVKM. With 4 bases removed from V and 6 bases from J, the gap between germline ends came to 21 bases. CDR3 sequence reads: CASSSPSQEFFPEAFF. The CDR3 DNA is TGTGCCAGCAGTTCGCCCTCACAGGAATTCTTTCCTGAAGCTTTCTTT.

The chain uses TRBV25-1 and TRBJ1-6; 7 positions match TRBD1. The CDR3 covers 16 residues. Germline V gene sequence: CDR1 MGHDK, CDR2 SYGVNS. Trimming cost V 1 base and J 10 bases; bases outside gene matches: 10. In DNA, the CDR3 is TGTGCCAGCAGTGAATTTCAGGGGCAGGGGGGCTCACCCCTCCACTTT. This codes for CASSEFQGQGGSPLHF.

This clone was seen a single time. The rearrangement uses TRBV5-4 and TRBJ2-4; 8 bases line up with TRBD2. CDR1 and CDR2 from the germline V gene are SGHNT and YYREEE (reference sequence). This CDR3 is 16 amino acids long. Trimming at V came to 9 bases and at J to 0 bases, leaving 11 bases not matched to a gene. CDR3 nucleotides: TGTGCCACCACGGGGGGGGGTTTAGGAGCCAAAAACATTCAGTACTTC. Residues: CATTGGGLGAKNIQYF.

The CDR3 sequence: CASSLLGTGAYGYTF. CDR3 nucleotide sequence: TGTGCCAGCAGTTTATTGGGGACAGGGGCCTATGGCTACACCTTC. V is TRBV27 and J is TRBJ1-2, with 10 positions matching TRBD1. V trimming: 1 base; J trimming: 4 bases; junction bases outside the gene matches: 3. Germline V gene lookup returns CDR1 MNHEY and CDR2 SMNVEV (reference sequence). The CDR3 totals 15 residues.

This clone has more than one count but fewer than ten. J is TRBJ2-7 and V is TRBV5-4; TRBD2 aligns across 8 bases. There are 15 residues in the CDR3. Germline CDR1 is SGHNT and CDR2 is YYREEE (reference sequence). V gave up 4 bases and J gave up 0 bases; unmatched junction bases: 6. This chain's CDR3 is CASSPGRADSYEQYF. The CDR3 DNA is TGTGCCAGCAGCCCCGGGAGGGCCGACTCCTACGAGCAGTACTTC. The entire variable domain, with the rest obtained from reference TRBV5-4 and TRBJ2-7, is as follows: ETGVTQSPTHLIKTRGQQVTLRCSSQSGHNTVSWYQQALGQGPQFIFQYYREEENGRGNFPPRFSGLQFPNYSSELNVNALELDDSALYLCASSPGRADSYEQYFGPGTRLTVT.

V and J are TRBV18 and TRBJ2-3; tentatively, D is TRBD1 (6 bases). This CDR3 is 13 amino acids long. Trimming removed 1 base from V and 6 bases from J, with 8 bases in between. Germline V gene lookup returns CDR1 KGHSH and CDR2 LQKENI. CDR3 DNA sequence: TGTGCCAGCTCACCACGCCAGGGGGATACGCAGTATTTT. Translated, it gives CASSPRQGDTQYF.

The chain joins TRBV5-6 to TRBJ2-7; 9 bases are a match to TRBD1. Trimming at V came to 4 bases and at J to 1 base, leaving 9 bases not matched to a gene. CDR3 length: 16 amino acids. Germline V gives CDR1 SGHDT, CDR2 YYEEEE. This CDR3 reads CASSPSGQGISYEQYF. For the CDR3, the DNA is TGTGCCAGCAGCCCTTCCGGACAGGGGATATCCTACGAGCAGTACTTC.

The CDR3 coding sequence is TGTGCCAGCAGCTTCTACCGTGCCTTTGCGAACACCGGGGAGCTGTTTTTT. Residues: CASSFYRAFANTGELFF. This chain joins TRBV7-9 and TRBJ2-2; D unclear. In germline, CDR1 is SEHNR, CDR2 FQNEAQ (reference sequence). Trimming pared 3 bases from V and 0 bases from J, leaving 14 bases between. This CDR3 is built from 17 residues. The full variable domain, with the rest looked up from reference TRBV7-9 and TRBJ2-2, is DTGVSQNPRHKITKRGQNVTFRCDPISEHNRLYWYRQTLGQGPEFLTYFQNEAQLEKSRLLSDRFSAERPKGSFSTLEIQRTEQGDSAMYLCASSFYRAFANTGELFFGEGSRLTVL.

V and J are TRBV7-2 and TRBJ2-3; no clear D. Trimming stripped 3 bases from V and 4 bases from J, with 5 bases between. This CDR3 region has 12 residues. Looked up from germline, CDR1 is SGHTA and CDR2 is FQGNSA. CDR3: CASSFDSDTQYF. DNA for the CDR3: TGTGCCAGCAGCTTTGACTCAGATACGCAGTATTTT.